This T cell receptor (beta chain) originates from a study of blood T cell repertoires in COVID-19 (TCRdb year 2020). Some background on the complete study: The collaborator samples originated in the United States, Italy and Spain and spanned the acute and convalescent phases of COVID-19. The material from the prospective study consisted of cDNA or gDNA derived from T cells, B-cell-depleted T cells, or PBMCs. The dataset comprised deeply sampled blood TCRbeta repertoires from subjects exposed to, actively infected with, or recovered from COVID-19. The repertoires were made available in a free public database intended to serve as a resource for research on the immune response to SARS-CoV-2. Samples came from the ongoing ImmuneRACE study (first 160 participants) plus 1,254 subjects from 6 global collaborators. Nearly every sample came with metadata listing a de-identified subject ID, COVID-19 status, age in years and sex. Where available, HLA class I and class II types were obtained from metadata supplied by the sample provider rather than from assay-based typing.

A note on this clone: The antigen it recognizes is unknown. Per-base qualities were not stored, and no clone one base away is much larger.

From its cysteine to its phenylalanine, the CDR3 spans 14 amino acids. Only the CDR3 portion is preserved as DNA: 42 bases, with reading frame beginning at the first base. CDR1 SNHLY and CDR2 FYNNEI are derived from the germline V gene. Clipping removes 5 bases from V and 1 base from J, with 4 as the unmatched junction base count. TCRbeta CDR3 regions were amplified from genomic DNA using the immunoSEQ Assay, a bias-controlled multiplex PCR. The original methods were these. Nucleated cell counts per sample were estimated from amplification of reference gene primers within the assay. To quantify the absolute abundance of each unique TCRbeta CDR3 rearrangement, sequence reads were collapsed and filtered. For each sample, productive Simpson clonality was calculated as the square root of Simpson's diversity index over productive rearrangements. TCRdb stores this immuneACCESS table with in-frame sequences only. Part of the clones is absent; in the studies checked, under half of the shortfall reflects unresolved V genes, and no reason is known for the rest. That table furnishes V, J and clone size, whereas the DNA furnished D and trimming. This sample comprises tens of thousands of clones, 85% of them detected only once. Under 6% of the sample rests with the top ten.

Overall study results and their limits: How much clinical and demographic metadata was included differed by source and by participant, and the metadata was provided uncurated.

Collaborating institutions collected whole blood in K2EDTA tubes following their own protocols. Collaborator samples were shipped for TCRbeta analysis as frozen whole blood, isolated PBMCs, or DNA extracted from either sample type. This sequence was found in a man aged 70-80 years with acute or convalescent COVID-19. Sequencing was carried out using peripheral blood. The V and J genes are TRBV2 and TRBJ2-5, with TRBD2 identical over 7 junction bases. The DNA reads as follows: TGTGCCAGCAGTAGAGCTAGCGGCCAAGAGACCCAGTACTTC. This translates into CASSRASGQETQYF.